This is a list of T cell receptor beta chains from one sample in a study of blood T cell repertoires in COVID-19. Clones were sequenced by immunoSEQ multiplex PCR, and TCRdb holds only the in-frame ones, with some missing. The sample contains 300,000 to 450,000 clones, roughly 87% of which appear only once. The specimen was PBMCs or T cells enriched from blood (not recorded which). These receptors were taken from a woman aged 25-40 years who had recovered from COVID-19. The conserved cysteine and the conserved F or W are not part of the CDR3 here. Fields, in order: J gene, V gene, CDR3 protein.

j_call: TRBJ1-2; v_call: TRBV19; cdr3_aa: ASSIPQGANYGYT
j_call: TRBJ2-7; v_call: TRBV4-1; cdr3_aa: ASSQEWGQGVQNEQY
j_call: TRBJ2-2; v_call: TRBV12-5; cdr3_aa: ASGLTGDTGELF
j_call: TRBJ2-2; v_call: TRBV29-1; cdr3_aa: SVVAGGHTGELF
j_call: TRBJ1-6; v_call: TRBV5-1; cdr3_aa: ASSLEQNNSPLH
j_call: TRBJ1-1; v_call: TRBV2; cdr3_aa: ASSEGQGSEAF
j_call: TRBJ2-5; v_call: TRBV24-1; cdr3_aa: ATSPSGGAQETQY
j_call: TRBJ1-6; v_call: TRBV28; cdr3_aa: ASSLLRAGNNSPLH
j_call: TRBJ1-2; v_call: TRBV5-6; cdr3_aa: ASSGGQFGYT
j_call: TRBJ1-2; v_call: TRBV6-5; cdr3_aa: ASSPSDLSGYT
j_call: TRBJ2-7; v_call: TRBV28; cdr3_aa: ASSLPLLAGAEQY
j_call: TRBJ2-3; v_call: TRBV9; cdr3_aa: ASSPRTGATDTQY
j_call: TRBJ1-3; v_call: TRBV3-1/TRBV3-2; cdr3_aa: ASSQEADWSSGNTIY
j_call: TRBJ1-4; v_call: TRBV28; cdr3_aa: ASSTLGGDEKLF
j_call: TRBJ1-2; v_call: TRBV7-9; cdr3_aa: ASSPLQGPYGYT
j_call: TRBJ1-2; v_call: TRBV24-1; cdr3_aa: ATSDPDGNYGYT
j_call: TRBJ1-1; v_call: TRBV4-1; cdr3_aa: ASSQDSGLTAF
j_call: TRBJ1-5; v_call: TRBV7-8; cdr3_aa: ASSLFDRGGQPQH
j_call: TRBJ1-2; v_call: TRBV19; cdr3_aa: ASSMMDRGGYGYT
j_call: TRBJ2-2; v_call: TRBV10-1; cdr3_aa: ASSLDRRNTGELF
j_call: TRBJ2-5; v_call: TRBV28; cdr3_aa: ASSPGQGGWTQY
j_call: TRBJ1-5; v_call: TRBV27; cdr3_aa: ASRETGPDQPQH
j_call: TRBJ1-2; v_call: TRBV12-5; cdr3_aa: ASGPWTETGYGYT
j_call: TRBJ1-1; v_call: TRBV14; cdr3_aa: ASRQGILDMEAF
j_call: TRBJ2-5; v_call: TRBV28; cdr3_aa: ASSSILQETQY
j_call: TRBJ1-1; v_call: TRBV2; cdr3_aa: ASRWGQGALGVWTEAF
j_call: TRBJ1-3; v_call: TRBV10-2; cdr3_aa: ASSESKGGSGNTIY
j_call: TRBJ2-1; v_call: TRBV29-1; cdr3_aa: SVDGGYNNEQF
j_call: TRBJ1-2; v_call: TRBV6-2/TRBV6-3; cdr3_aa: ASSYSRGQAHRGYT
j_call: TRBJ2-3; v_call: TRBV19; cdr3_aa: ASSIAGGTQY
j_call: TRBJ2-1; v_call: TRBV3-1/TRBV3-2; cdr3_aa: ASSLRDTHNEQF
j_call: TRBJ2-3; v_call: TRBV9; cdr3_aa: ASSPRAMPTDTQY
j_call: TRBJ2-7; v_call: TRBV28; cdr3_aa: ASSLQWSSYEQY
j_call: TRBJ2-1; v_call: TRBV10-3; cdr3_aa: AISESWASGGYNEQF
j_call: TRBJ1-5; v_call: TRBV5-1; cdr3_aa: ASSLDRDSNQPQH
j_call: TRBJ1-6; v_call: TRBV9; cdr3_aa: ASSVGTASYNSPLH
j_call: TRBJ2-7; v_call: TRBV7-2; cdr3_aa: ASSSLGAGGYYEQY
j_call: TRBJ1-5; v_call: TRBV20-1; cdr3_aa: SASRTGLAGQPQH
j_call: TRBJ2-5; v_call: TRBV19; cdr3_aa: ASSIVEGTQY
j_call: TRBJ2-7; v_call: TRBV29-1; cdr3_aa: SVSDRVLPYEQY
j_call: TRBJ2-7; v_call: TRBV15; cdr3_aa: ATSRGKGQLSYEQY
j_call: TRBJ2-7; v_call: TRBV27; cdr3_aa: ASSLTSSGGYEQY